This T cell receptor beta chain was sequenced in a study of blood T cell repertoires in COVID-19. In the original workflow: Reference gene primer amplification gave estimated nucleated cell counts. Assay: immunoSEQ multiplex PCR; the TCRdb copy retains only in-frame clones and omits some. V and J calls and clone size come straight from that table; D and trimming were deduced from the DNA. The table lists tens of thousands of clones, 87% of them singletons, with approximately 19% in the top ten. Looked up from germline, CDR1 is SGHNT and CDR2 is YENEEA. The CDR3 is made up of 16 amino acids. V lost 0 bases and J 3 bases, leaving 14 bases between the germline ends.

Sequencing input: peripheral blood. V usage is TRBV11-3 and J usage is TRBJ2-5; a possible D gene is TRBD2 (5 bases). The receptor was derived from a woman of 80 years or more with acute or convalescent COVID-19. The CDR3 DNA is TGTGCCAGCAGCTTAGACGGTGGGAGAGGAGAAGAGACCCAGTACTTC. This gives the protein CASSLDGGRGEETQYF.